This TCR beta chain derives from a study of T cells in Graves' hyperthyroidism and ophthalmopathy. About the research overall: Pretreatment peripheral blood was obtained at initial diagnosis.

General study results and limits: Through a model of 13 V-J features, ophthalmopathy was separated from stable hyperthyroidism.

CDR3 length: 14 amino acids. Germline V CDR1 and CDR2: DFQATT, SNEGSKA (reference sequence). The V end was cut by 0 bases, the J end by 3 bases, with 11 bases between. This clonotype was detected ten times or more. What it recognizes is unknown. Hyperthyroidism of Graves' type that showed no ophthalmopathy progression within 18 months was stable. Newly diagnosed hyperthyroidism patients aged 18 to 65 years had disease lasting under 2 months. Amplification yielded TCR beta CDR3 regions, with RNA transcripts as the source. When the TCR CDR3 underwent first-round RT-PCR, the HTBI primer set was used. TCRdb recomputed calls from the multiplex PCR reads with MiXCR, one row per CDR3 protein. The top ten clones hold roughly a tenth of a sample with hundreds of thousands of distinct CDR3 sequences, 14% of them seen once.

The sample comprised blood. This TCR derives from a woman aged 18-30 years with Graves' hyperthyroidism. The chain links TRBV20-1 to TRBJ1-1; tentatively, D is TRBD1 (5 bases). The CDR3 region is CSARDGTLDTEAFF. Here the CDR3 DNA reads TGCAGTGCTAGAGATGGGACCCTGGACACTGAAGCTTTCTTT.